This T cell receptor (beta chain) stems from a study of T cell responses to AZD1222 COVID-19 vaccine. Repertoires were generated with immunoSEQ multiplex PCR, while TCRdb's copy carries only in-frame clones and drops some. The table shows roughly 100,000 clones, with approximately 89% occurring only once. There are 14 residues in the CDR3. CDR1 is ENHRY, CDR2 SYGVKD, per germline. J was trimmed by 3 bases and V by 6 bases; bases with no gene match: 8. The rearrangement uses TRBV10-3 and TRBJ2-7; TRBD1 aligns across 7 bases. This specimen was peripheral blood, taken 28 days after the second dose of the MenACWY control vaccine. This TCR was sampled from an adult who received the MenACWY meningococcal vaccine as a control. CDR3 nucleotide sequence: TGTGCCATCAGAGACGACAGGGAGTTCTACGAGCAGTACTTC. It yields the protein CAIRDDREFYEQYF.